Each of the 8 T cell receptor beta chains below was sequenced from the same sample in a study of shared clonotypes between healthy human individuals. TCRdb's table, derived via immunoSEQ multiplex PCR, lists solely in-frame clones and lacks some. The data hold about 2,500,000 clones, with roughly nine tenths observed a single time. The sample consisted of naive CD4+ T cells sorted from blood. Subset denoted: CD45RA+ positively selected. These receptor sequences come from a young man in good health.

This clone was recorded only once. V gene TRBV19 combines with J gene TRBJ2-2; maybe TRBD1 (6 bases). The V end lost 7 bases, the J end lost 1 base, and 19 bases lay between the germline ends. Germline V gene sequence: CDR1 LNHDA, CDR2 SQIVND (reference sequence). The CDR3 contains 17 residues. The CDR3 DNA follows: TGTGCCAGTATTAAACAGAACAGGGTAGGGAACACCGGGGAGCTGTTTTTT. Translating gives CASIKQNRVGNTGELFF.

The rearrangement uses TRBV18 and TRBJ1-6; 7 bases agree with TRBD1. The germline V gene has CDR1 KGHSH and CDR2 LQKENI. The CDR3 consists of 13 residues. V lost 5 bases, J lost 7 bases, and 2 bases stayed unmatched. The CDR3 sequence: CASSEQGNSPLHF. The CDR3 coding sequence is TGTGCCAGCTCAGAACAGGGGAATTCACCCCTCCACTTT.

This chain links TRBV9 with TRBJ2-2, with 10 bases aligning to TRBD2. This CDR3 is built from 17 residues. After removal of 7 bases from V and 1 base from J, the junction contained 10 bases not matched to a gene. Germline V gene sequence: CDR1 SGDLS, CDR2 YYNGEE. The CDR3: CASSPWSSGGNTGELFF. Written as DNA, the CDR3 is TGTGCCAGCTCACCTTGGTCTAGCGGGGGGAACACCGGGGAGCTGTTTTTT.

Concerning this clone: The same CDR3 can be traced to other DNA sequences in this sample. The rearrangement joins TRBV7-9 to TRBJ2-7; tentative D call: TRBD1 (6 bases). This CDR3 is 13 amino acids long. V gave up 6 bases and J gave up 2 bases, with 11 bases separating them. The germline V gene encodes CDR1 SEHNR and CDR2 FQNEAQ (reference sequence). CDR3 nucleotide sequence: TGTGCCAGCAGTTCAACAGGGCCCTACGAGCAGTACTTC. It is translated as CASSSTGPYEQYF.

CDR3 coding DNA: TGTGCCAGCAGTTCGATTATAGACAAGGCGGATACGCAGTATTTT. Translation gives CASSSIIDKADTQYF. The rearrangement links TRBV27 to TRBJ2-3, with D hard to call. This CDR3 contains 15 residues. From germline, CDR1 is MNHEY and CDR2 SMNVEV (reference sequence). V was shortened by 4 bases and J by 6 bases, with 17 bases between the two germline ends.

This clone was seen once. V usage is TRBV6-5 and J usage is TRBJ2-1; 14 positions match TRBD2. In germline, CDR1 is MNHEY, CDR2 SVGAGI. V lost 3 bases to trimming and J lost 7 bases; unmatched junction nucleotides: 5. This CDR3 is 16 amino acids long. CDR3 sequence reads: CASSYRLAGGPNEQFF. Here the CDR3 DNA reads TGTGCCAGCAGTTATCGACTAGCGGGAGGGCCGAATGAGCAGTTCTTC.

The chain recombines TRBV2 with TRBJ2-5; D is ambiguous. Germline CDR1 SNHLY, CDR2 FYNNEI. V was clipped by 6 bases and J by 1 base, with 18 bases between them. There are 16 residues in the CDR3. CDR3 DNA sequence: TGTGCCAGCAGCCTGGATTACGGGCCAATCCAAGAGACCCAGTACTTC. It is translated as CASSLDYGPIQETQYF. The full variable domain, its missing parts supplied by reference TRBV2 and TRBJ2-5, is EPEVTQTPSHQVTQMGQEVILRCVPISNHLYFYWYRQILGQKVEFLVSFYNNEISEKSEIFDDQFSVERPDGSNFTLKIRSTKLEDSAMYFCASSLDYGPIQETQYFGPGTRLLVL.

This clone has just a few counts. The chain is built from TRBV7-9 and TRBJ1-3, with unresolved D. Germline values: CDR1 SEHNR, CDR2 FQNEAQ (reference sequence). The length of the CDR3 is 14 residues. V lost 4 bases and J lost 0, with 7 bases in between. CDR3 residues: CASSWTDSGNTIYF. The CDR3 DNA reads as TGTGCCAGCAGCTGGACGGACTCTGGAAACACCATATATTTT.